This is a list of T cell receptor beta chains from one sample in a study of metastatic and nonmetastatic thyroid tumors. TCRdb recomputed clones from the PCR reads via MiXCR. The table lists around 16,000 clones, around 13% of them singletons. The sequenced material came from tumor tissue. The origin of the receptors is a female donor with papillary thyroid cancer or a benign thyroid nodule (not recorded which). Some clones in this sample may be carry-over from other donors' samples. Each CDR3 is given with its conserved first and last residue. D genes are given only for firm matches. Rows may omit the clone size; those that give it use once, few, many or a size class.

J gene | D gene | clone size | V gene | CDR3 protein | CDR3 DNA
TRBJ1-3 | NA | many | TRBV19 | CASRGHFTSGNTIYF | TGTGCCAGTCGGGGACACTTTACCTCTGGAAACACCATATATTTT
TRBJ2-2 | NA | many | TRBV20-1 | CSASPEVVGAKATGELFF | TGCAGTGCTAGCCCCGAGGTTGTAGGGGCCAAAGCGACCGGGGAGCTGTTTTTT
TRBJ2-2 | NA | many | TRBV11-1 | CASSLGGTTNTGELFF | TGTGCCAGCAGCTTAGGTGGCACTACCAACACCGGGGAGCTGTTTTTT
TRBJ1-2 | NA | many | TRBV14 | CASSRTGGQVDYTF | TGTGCCAGCAGCCGAACCGGGGGTCAGGTCGACTACACCTTC
TRBJ1-1 | TRBD1 | NA | TRBV20-1 | CSATPGTADNTEAFF | TGCAGTGCTACACCCGGGACAGCCGACAACACTGAAGCTTTCTTT
TRBJ2-1 | TRBD2 | NA | TRBV12-3/TRBV12-4 | CASSLRESSYNEQFF | TGTGCCAGCAGTTTGCGGGAGAGCTCCTACAATGAGCAGTTCTTC
TRBJ1-2 | NA | many | TRBV5-5 | CASENRGIGGYGYTF | TGTGCCAGCGAGAATAGGGGGATCGGGGGCTATGGCTACACCTTC
TRBJ1-6 | NA | many | TRBV29-1 | CSVGSGGVNSPLHF | TGCAGCGTTGGCTCCGGAGGTGTTAATTCACCCCTCCACTTT
TRBJ1-5 | NA | many | TRBV2 | CASGVGNQPQHF | TGTGCCAGCGGGGTGGGCAATCAGCCCCAGCATTTT
TRBJ1-5 | TRBD1 | many | TRBV20-1 | CSATRQGSNQPQHF | TGCAGTGCTACCAGACAGGGTAGCAATCAGCCCCAGCATTTT
TRBJ2-1 | NA | many | TRBV5-1 | CASSLVGSYNEQFF | TGCGCCAGCAGCTTGGTCGGATCCTACAATGAGCAGTTCTTC
TRBJ2-7 | NA | medium-sized | TRBV3-1 | CASSQDLLGEQYF | TGTGCCAGCAGCCAAGATCTACTCGGGGAGCAGTACTTC
TRBJ2-1 | NA | many | TRBV19 | CASSPGWIERQFF | TGTGCCAGTAGTCCTGGGTGGATAGAACGGCAGTTCTTC
TRBJ2-1 | TRBD2 | NA | TRBV6-4 | CASSDSLAGGNEQFF | TGTGCCAGCAGTGACTCTCTAGCGGGAGGGAATGAGCAGTTCTTC
TRBJ2-4 | NA | many | TRBV6-6 | CASSYGVGQNIQYF | TGTGCCAGCAGTTACGGGGTGGGGCAAAACATTCAGTACTTC
TRBJ2-5 | NA | many | TRBV29-1 | CSVESIRAVQTQYF | TGCAGCGTTGAATCTATAAGAGCAGTTCAGACCCAGTACTTC
TRBJ2-7 | NA | NA | TRBV2 | CASGPGLLRGYEQYF | TGTGCCAGCGGGCCAGGACTATTGCGGGGCTACGAGCAGTACTTC
TRBJ2-3 | TRBD1 | many | TRBV11-2 | CASSWTGPPDTQYF | TGTGCCAGCAGCTGGACAGGTCCCCCAGATACGCAGTATTTT
TRBJ2-7 | NA | many | TRBV5-4 | CASSLARGGLYEQYF | TGTGCCAGCAGCTTGGCGAGGGGGGGCTTGTACGAGCAGTACTTC
TRBJ2-7 | TRBD2 | many | TRBV30 | CAVTRLGTRAYEQYF | TGTGCCGTTACCCGACTTGGGACTAGAGCCTACGAGCAGTACTTC
TRBJ2-5 | TRBD2 | many | TRBV5-4 | CASSLDGLAGGGETQYF | TGTGCCAGCAGCTTGGATGGGCTAGCGGGGGGCGGGGAGACCCAGTACTTC
TRBJ2-7 | NA | many | TRBV30 | CAWSVQLAIYEQYF | TGTGCCTGGAGTGTACAACTAGCTATCTACGAGCAGTACTTC
TRBJ2-7 | NA | few | TRBV15 | CATSREGPTLYEQYF | TGTGCCACCAGCAGAGAAGGGCCGACCCTCTACGAGCAGTACTTC
TRBJ2-2 | TRBD1 | many | TRBV7-9 | CASSLTGAQGELFF | TGTGCCAGCAGCTTAACAGGGGCGCAGGGGGAGCTGTTTTTT
TRBJ2-7 | NA | few | TRBV24-1 | CATSDSYEQYF | TGTGCCACCAGTGACTCGTACGAGCAGTACTTC
TRBJ1-4 | TRBD1 | many | TRBV2 | CASDHTGGPNEKLFF | TGTGCCAGCGACCACACAGGGGGGCCTAATGAAAAACTGTTTTTT
TRBJ2-7 | NA | NA | TRBV5-6 | CASSLGEGAHEQYF | TGTGCCAGCAGCTTAGGGGAGGGGGCGCACGAGCAGTACTTC
TRBJ1-2 | NA | many | TRBV7-9 | CASSLFSGVNYGYTF | TGTGCCAGCAGCTTATTTTCAGGGGTGAACTATGGCTACACCTTC
TRBJ2-7 | NA | few | TRBV6-5 | CASSYSKIPYEQYF | TGTGCCAGCAGTTACTCGAAGATCCCCTACGAGCAGTACTTC
TRBJ1-1 | NA | NA | TRBV7-2 | CVSSLATGLNTEAFF | TGTGTCAGCAGCTTAGCGACGGGTCTGAACACTGAAGCTTTCTTT
TRBJ2-7 | NA | medium-sized | TRBV4-1 | CASSQQGSYEQYF | TGCGCCAGCAGCCAGCAGGGATCCTACGAGCAGTACTTC
TRBJ2-1 | TRBD2 | many | TRBV16 | CASSQSAGGYNEQFF | TGTGCCAGCAGCCAATCGGCGGGAGGCTACAATGAGCAGTTCTTC
TRBJ2-3 | NA | many | TRBV20-1 | CSASARALGGDTQYF | TGCAGTGCTAGTGCTAGGGCACTCGGAGGGGATACGCAGTATTTT
TRBJ2-3 | TRBD1 | many | TRBV20-1 | CSARRDSSTDTQYF | TGCAGTGCTAGACGGGACAGCAGCACAGATACGCAGTATTTT
TRBJ1-1 | NA | NA | TRBV4-1 | CASSQVDWNTEAFF | TGCGCCAGCAGCCAAGTTGATTGGAACACTGAAGCTTTCTTT
TRBJ2-1 | NA | NA | TRBV20-1 | CSAQVLRGDEQFF | TGCAGTGCACAGGTCCTGCGCGGGGATGAGCAGTTCTTC
TRBJ1-1 | NA | many | TRBV7-9 | CASSLGGTPLEAFF | TGTGCCAGCAGCTTAGGCGGGACACCCTTAGAAGCTTTCTTT
TRBJ2-1 | NA | many | TRBV9 | CASSSGAGLYNEQFF | TGTGCCAGCAGTTCTGGCGCGGGGCTTTACAATGAGCAGTTCTTC
TRBJ2-1 | NA | many | TRBV3-1 | CASGLAPFGYNEQFF | TGTGCCAGCGGCTTAGCCCCATTTGGCTACAATGAGCAGTTCTTC
TRBJ2-1 | NA | many | TRBV9 | CASSVDLTGEQFF | TGTGCCAGCAGCGTAGATCTGACGGGCGAGCAGTTCTTC
TRBJ1-5 | NA | many | TRBV7-9 | CASSLTGGQPQHF | TGTGCCAGCAGCTTAACCGGAGGGCAGCCCCAGCATTTT
TRBJ2-5 | NA | many | TRBV20-1 | CSARDFGGSGETQYF | TGCAGTGCTAGAGATTTTGGGGGTTCCGGGGAGACCCAGTACTTC
TRBJ2-3 | NA | many | TRBV12-3/TRBV12-4 | CASSFDGGRRQYF | TGTGCCAGCAGTTTCGATGGGGGACGTAGACAGTATTTT
TRBJ2-7 | TRBD1 | few | TRBV6-1 | CASSTGVGYEQYF | TGTGCCAGCAGTACAGGGGTCGGTTACGAGCAGTACTTC
TRBJ1-1 | NA | many | TRBV12-3/TRBV12-4 | CASSLRGRGTEAFF | TGTGCCAGCAGTTTAAGGGGCAGGGGCACTGAAGCTTTCTTT
TRBJ1-1 | NA | many | TRBV6-2/TRBV6-3 | CASSAIGGPGNTEAFF | TGTGCCAGCAGTGCTATCGGGGGCCCAGGGAACACTGAAGCTTTCTTT
TRBJ1-2 | NA | many | TRBV20-1 | CSARDGYGYTF | TGCAGTGCCCGAGACGGTTATGGCTACACCTTC
TRBJ1-2 | NA | many | TRBV3-1 | CASSQALTAAYGYTF | TGTGCCAGCAGCCAAGCCCTTACAGCTGCCTATGGCTACACCTTC
TRBJ2-1 | TRBD2 | medium-sized | TRBV11-2 | CASSPLAGGQGEQFF | TGTGCCAGCAGCCCATTAGCGGGAGGGCAAGGTGAGCAGTTCTTC
TRBJ1-4 | NA | many | TRBV24-1 | CATSVAGADEKLFF | TGTGCCACCAGTGTTGCGGGGGCTGATGAAAAACTGTTTTTT
TRBJ2-7 | TRBD1 | many | TRBV7-2 | CASSTGQGASYEQYF | TGTGCCAGCAGCACCGGACAGGGGGCGTCCTACGAGCAGTACTTC
TRBJ2-3 | NA | many | TRBV2 | CASSRHRGSDTQYF | TGTGCCAGCAGTAGGCATCGGGGGTCAGATACGCAGTATTTT
TRBJ1-2 | NA | NA | TRBV20-1 | CSAPDTDRSYGYTF | TGCAGTGCTCCGGATACCGACAGGAGCTATGGCTACACCTTC
TRBJ2-5 | NA | many | TRBV29-1 | CSVESLETQYF | TGCAGCGTTGAAAGTCTGGAGACCCAGTACTTC
TRBJ2-3 | NA | many | TRBV7-9 | CASSPRDKLDTQYF | TGTGCCAGCAGCCCCCGGGACAAACTAGATACGCAGTATTTT
TRBJ2-2 | NA | NA | TRBV6-1 | CASIESGETGELFF | TGTGCCAGCATAGAGTCTGGGGAAACCGGGGAGCTGTTTTTT
TRBJ2-7 | TRBD1 | many | TRBV6-2/TRBV6-3 | CASSYRGQGFEQYF | TGTGCCAGCAGTTATAGGGGACAGGGATTCGAGCAGTACTTC
TRBJ1-3 | NA | many | TRBV2 | CAFLRGAGNTIYF | TGTGCCTTCCTCCGGGGCGCTGGAAACACCATATATTTT
TRBJ2-1 | TRBD2 | few | TRBV9 | CASSALWGQGFHWTSGASYNEQFF | TGTGCCAGCAGCGCGCTTTGGGGACAGGGGTTTCATTGGACTAGCGGGGCTTCCTACAATGAGCAGTTCTTC
TRBJ2-7 | TRBD1 | few | TRBV15 | CATSRDYGTGREQYF | TGTGCCACCAGCAGGGACTACGGGACAGGGCGGGAGCAGTACTTC